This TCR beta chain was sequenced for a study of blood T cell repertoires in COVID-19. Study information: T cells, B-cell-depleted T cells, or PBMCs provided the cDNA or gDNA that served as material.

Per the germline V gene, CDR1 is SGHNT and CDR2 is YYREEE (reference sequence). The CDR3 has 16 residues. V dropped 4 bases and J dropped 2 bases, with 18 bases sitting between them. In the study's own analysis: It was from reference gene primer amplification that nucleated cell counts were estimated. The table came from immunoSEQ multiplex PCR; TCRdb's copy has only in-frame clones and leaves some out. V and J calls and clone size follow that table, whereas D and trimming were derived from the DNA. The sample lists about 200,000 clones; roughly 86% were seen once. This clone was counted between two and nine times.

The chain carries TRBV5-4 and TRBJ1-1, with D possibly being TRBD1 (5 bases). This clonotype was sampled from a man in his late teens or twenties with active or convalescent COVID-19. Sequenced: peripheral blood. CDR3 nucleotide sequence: TGTGCCAGCAGCCGAAAAGATAGAGGACAAAACACTGAAGCTTTCTTT. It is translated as CASSRKDRGQNTEAFF.